This T cell receptor beta chain was identified during a study of cytotoxic CD8 clonotypes in ibrutinib-treated CLL. For this clone: As yet, its antigen is unknown.

Germline CDR1 reads MGHRA; CDR2 reads YSYEKL. The CDR3 has 18 amino acids. V lost 3 bases, J lost 3 bases, and 22 bases lay in between. Study findings and constraints: Lymph node repertoires were not studied, and sampling times were unmatched.

Clones were sequenced by immunoSEQ multiplex PCR, and TCRdb holds only the in-frame ones, with some missing. The data hold roughly 47,000 clones, with approximately 53% observed a single time. This TCR came from a human donor with chronic lymphocytic leukemia. Source: PBMCs, taken after 12 months of ibrutinib treatment. The chain links TRBV4-1 to TRBJ2-3; TRBD1 or TRBD2 may be the D gene (5 bases each). DNA for the CDR3: TGCGCCAGCAGCCAGGGCTCTTGGGGGAGTGTTATGACAGATACGCAGTATTTT. Its translation: CASSQGSWGSVMTDTQYF.